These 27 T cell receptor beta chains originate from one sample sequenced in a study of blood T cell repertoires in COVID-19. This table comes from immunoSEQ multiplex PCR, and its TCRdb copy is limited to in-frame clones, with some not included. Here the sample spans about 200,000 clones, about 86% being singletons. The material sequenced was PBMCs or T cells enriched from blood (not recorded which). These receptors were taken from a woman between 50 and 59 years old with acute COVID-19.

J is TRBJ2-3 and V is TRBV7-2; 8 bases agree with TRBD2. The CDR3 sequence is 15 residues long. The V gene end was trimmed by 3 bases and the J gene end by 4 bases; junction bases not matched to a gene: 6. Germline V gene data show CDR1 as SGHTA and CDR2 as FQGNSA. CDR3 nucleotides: TGTGCCAGCAGCTTGAACGGGGGGGCGCCAGATACGCAGTATTTT. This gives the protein CASSLNGGAPDTQYF.

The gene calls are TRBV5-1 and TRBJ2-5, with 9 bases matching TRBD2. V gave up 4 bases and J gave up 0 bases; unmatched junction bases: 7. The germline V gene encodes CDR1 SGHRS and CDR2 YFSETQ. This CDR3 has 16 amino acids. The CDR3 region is CASSPWTSVDQETQYF. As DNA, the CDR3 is TGCGCCAGCAGCCCGTGGACTAGCGTGGACCAAGAGACCCAGTACTTC.

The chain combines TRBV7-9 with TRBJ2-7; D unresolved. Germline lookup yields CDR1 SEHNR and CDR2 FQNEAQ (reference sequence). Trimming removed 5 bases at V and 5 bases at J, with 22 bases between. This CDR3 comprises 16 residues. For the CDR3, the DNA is TGTGCCAGCAGCCCCCCGCCTCGCTCGTCACGGGACGAGCAGTACTTC. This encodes CASSPPPRSSRDEQYF.

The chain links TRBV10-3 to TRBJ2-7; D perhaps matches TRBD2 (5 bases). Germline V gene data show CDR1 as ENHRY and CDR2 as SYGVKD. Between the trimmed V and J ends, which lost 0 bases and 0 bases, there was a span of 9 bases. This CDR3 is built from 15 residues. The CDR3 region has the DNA TGTGCCATCAGTGAGTCCGGGATAGCCTCCTACGAGCAGTACTTC. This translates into CAISESGIASYEQYF.

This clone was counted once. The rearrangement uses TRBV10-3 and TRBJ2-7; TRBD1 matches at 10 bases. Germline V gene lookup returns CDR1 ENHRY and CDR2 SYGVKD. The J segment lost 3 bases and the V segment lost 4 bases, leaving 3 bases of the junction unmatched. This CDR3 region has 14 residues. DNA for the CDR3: TGTGCCATCAGTGGCGGGACAGGGGTCTACGAGCAGTACTTC. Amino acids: CAISGGTGVYEQYF.

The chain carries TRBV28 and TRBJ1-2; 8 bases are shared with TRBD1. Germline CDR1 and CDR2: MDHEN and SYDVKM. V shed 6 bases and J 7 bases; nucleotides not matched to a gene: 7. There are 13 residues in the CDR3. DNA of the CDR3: TGTGCCAGCAGGGACAGGGCGACGTTTGGCTACACCTTC. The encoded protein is CASRDRATFGYTF.

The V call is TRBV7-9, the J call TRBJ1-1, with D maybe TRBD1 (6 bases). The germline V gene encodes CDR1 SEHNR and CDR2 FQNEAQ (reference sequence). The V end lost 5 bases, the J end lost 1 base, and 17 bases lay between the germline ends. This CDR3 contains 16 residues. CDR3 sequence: CASSPLGIQGNTEAFF. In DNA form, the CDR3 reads TGTGCCAGCAGCCCTCTTGGAATACAGGGGAACACTGAAGCTTTCTTT.

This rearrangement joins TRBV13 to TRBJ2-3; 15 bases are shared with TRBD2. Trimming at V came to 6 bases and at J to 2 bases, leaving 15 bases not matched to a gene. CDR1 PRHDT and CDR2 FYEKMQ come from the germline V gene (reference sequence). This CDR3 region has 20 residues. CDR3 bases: TGTGCCAGCAGGCGTTCCTCCGGGACTAGCGGGGGGAGGGTCACAGATACGCAGTATTTT. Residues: CASRRSSGTSGGRVTDTQYF.

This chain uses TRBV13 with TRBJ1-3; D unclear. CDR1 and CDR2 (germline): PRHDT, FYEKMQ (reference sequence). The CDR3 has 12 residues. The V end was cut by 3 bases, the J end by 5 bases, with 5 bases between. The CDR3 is CASSFNRNTIYF. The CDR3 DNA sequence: TGTGCCAGCAGCTTTAATCGAAACACCATATATTTT. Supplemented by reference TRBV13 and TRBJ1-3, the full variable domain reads AAGVIQSPRHLIKEKRETATLKCYPIPRHDTVYWYQQGPGQDPQFLISFYEKMQSDKGSIPDRFSAQQFSDYHSELNMSSLELGDSALYFCASSFNRNTIYFGEGSWLTVV.

CDR3 nucleotides: TGTGCCAGCAGTCTAGACCGGACAGGCGGCGGGGAGCTGTTTTTT. Translating it yields CASSLDRTGGGELFF. This sequence joins TRBV27 and TRBJ2-2; 7 nucleotides line up with TRBD1. J was trimmed by 7 bases and V by 5 bases; bases with no gene match: 10. The CDR3 is made up of 15 amino acids. Germline lookup yields CDR1 MNHEY and CDR2 SMNVEV (reference sequence).

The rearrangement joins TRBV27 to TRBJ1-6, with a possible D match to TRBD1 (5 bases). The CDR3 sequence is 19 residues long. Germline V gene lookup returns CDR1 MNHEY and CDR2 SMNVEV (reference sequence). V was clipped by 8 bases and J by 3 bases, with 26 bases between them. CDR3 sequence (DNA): TGTGCCAGCCAACAGAGAACAATGGGGGGGTGGTACTATAATTCACCCCTCCACTTT. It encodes CASQQRTMGGWYYNSPLHF.

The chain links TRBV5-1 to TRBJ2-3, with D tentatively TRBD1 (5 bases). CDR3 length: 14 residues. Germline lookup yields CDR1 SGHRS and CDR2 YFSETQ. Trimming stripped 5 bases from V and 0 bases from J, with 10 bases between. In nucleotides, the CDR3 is TGCGCCAGCAGTGTCGACAGAAGCACAGATACGCAGTATTTT. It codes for CASSVDRSTDTQYF.

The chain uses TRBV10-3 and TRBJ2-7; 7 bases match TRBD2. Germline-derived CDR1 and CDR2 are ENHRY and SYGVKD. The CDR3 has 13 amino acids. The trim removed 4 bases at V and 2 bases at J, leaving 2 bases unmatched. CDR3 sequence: CAISGGGAYEQYF. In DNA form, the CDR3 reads TGTGCCATCAGTGGGGGAGGGGCCTACGAGCAGTACTTC.

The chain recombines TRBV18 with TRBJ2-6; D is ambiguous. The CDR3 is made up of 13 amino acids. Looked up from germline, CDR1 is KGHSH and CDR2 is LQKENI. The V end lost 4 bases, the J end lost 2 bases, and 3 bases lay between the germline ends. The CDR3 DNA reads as TGTGCCAGCTCACTAGCTGGGGCCAACGTCCTGACTTTC. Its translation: CASSLAGANVLTF.

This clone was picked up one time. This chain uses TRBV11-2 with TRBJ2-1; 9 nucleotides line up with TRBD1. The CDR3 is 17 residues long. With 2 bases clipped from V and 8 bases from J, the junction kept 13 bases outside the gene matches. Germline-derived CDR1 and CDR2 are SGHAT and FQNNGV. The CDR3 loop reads CASSLFSVGTGLDEQFF. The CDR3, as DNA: TGTGCCAGCAGCTTATTTAGTGTCGGGACAGGGTTGGATGAGCAGTTCTTC.

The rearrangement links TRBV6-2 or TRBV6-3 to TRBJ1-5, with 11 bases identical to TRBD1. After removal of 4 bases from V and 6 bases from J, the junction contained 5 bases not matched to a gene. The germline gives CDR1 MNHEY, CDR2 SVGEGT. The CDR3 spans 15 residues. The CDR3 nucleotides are TGTGCCAGCAGTTCGGGACAGGGGGTGAGTCAGCCCCAGCATTTT. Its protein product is CASSSGQGVSQPQHF.

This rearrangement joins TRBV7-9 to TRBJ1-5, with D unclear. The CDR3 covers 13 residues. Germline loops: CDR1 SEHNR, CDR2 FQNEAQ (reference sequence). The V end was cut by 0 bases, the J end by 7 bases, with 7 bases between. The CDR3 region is CASSLAGSQPQHF. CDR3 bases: TGTGCCAGCAGCTTAGCGGGTAGCCAGCCCCAGCATTTT.

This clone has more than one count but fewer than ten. CDR3 coding DNA: TGCGCCAGCAGACGCACGCAGGGGTCAAGCTCCTACGAGCAGTACTTC. As protein: CASRRTQGSSSYEQYF. The rearrangement joins TRBV5-1 to TRBJ2-7; D is possibly TRBD1 (6 bases). Germline CDR1 and CDR2: SGHRS and YFSETQ. V lost 5 bases and J 0 bases, leaving 18 bases between the germline ends. The CDR3 has 16 amino acids.

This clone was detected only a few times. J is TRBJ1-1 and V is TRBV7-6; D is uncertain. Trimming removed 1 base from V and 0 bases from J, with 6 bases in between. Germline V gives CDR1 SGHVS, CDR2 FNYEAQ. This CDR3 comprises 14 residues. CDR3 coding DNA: TGTGCCAGCAGCTTAGGGCCGATGAACACTGAAGCTTTCTTT. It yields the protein CASSLGPMNTEAFF.

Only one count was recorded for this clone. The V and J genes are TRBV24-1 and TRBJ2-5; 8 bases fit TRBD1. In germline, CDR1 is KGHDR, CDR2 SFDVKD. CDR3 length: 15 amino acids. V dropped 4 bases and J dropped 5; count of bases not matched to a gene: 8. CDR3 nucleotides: TGTGCCACCAGTGACCCCAGGGGGCGCGGGGAGACCCAGTACTTC. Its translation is CATSDPRGRGETQYF.

The DNA for the CDR3 is TGTGCCAGCAGCTTAGGGGGCTTTCCAGATACGCAGTATTTT. This sequence encodes CASSLGGFPDTQYF. The V call is TRBV11-2, the J call TRBJ2-3, with a weak D call TRBD1 (5 bases). V lost 1 base and J lost 4, with 9 bases in between. The CDR3 length is 14 residues. Germline CDR1 reads SGHAT; CDR2 reads FQNNGV.

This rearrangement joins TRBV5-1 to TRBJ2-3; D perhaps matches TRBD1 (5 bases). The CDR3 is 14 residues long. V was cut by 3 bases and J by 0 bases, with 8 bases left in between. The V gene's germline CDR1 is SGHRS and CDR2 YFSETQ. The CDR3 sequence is CASSSRQSTDTQYF. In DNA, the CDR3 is TGCGCCAGCAGCTCGCGACAGAGCACAGATACGCAGTATTTT.

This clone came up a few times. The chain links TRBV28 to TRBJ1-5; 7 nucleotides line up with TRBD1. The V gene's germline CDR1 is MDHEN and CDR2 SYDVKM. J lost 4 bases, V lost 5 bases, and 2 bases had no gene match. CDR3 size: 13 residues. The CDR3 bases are TGTGCCAGCAGTAGACAGGGTAATCAGCCCCAGCATTTT. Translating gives CASSRQGNQPQHF.

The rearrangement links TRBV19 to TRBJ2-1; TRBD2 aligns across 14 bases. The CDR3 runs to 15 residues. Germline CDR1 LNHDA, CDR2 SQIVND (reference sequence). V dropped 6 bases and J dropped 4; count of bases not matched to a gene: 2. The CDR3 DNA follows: TGTGCCAGTAGGGGGACTAGCGGGGGTTACAATGAGCAGTTCTTC. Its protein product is CASRGTSGGYNEQFF.

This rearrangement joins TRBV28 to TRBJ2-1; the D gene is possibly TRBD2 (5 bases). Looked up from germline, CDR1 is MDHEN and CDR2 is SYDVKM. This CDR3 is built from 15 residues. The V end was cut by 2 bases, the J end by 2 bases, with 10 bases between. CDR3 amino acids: CASSLTSGAYNEQFF. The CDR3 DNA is TGTGCCAGCAGTTTAACGAGCGGTGCCTACAATGAGCAGTTCTTC.

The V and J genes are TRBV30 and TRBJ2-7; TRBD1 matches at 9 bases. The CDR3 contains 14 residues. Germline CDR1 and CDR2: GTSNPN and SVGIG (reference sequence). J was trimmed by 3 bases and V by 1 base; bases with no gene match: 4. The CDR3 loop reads CAWSAQTGGYEQYF. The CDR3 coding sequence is TGTGCCTGGAGTGCCCAGACAGGGGGCTACGAGCAGTACTTC.

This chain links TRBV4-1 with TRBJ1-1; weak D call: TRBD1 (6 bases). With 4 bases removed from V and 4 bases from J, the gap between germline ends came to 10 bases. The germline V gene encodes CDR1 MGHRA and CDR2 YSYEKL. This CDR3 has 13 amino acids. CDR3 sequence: CASSRGPGTEAFF. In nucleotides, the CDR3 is TGCGCCAGCAGCCGGGGGCCAGGCACTGAAGCTTTCTTT.